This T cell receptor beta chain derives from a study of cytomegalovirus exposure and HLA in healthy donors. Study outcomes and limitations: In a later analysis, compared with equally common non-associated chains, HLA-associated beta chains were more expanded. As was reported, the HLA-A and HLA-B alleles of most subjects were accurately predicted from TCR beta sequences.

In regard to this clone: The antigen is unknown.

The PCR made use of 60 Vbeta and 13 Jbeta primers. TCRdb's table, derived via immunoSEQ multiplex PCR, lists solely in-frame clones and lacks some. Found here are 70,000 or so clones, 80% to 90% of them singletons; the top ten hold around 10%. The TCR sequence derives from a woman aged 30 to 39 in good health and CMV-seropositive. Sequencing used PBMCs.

In nucleotides, the CDR3 is TGTGCCAGCAGCTTAAGGACAGGGAGTCGGAACACTGAAGCTTTCTTT. Its translation: CASSLRTGSRNTEAFF. The chain links TRBV11-3 to TRBJ1-1; 8 bases align to TRBD1. Per germline, CDR1 SGHNT and CDR2 YENEEA. CDR3 size: 16 residues. V shed 2 bases, J shed 1 base, and the junction held 6 bases outside the gene matches.